Following are 15 T cell receptor beta chains from one sample sequenced in a study of identical twins (dated by TCRdb to the mid-2010s). Library method: 5' RACE. Sequencing was performed on an Illumina HiSeq 2000. TCRdb's own reprocessing of the public reads used fastp at Q25 and MiXCR and kept productive beta chains. Rows merge per CDR3 protein into single entries with the most common DNA and genes. In this sample the table shows approximately 410,000 distinct CDR3 sequences, roughly 20% of which occur a single time. Of the sample, around 12% falls within the top ten clones. Input material: naive T cells sorted from blood. The cell subset or site tag for this specimen amounts to: cells isolated with a human naive T-cell isolation kit. These receptors all come from a man aged 50-60 years in good health.

The J gene is TRBJ2-5, the V gene TRBV9; D is unclear. Germline-derived CDR1 and CDR2 are SGDLS and YYNGEE. Between the trimmed V and J ends, which lost 4 bases and 1 base, there was a span of 14 bases. CDR3 size: 15 residues. The CDR3 loop reads CASSSSPKSQETQYF. The CDR3 region has the DNA TGTGCCAGCAGCTCCAGCCCGAAATCCCAAGAGACCCAGTACTTC.

This clonotype was counted at least ten times. The chain is built from TRBV7-2 and TRBJ1-1; D is unresolved. From germline, CDR1 is SGHTA and CDR2 FQGNSA. This CDR3 is built from 14 residues. V dropped 0 bases and J dropped 3 bases, with 8 bases sitting between them. In DNA, the CDR3 is TGTGCCAGCAGCTTAGCAGGTAAATACACTGAAGCTTTCTTT. Translating gives CASSLAGKYTEAFF.

CDR3 in amino acids: CSVLGAEGPEYNEQFF. For the CDR3, the DNA is TGCAGCGTTCTAGGGGCCGAGGGCCCAGAATACAATGAGCAGTTCTTC. The V call is TRBV29-1, the J call TRBJ2-1; D may match TRBD1 or TRBD2 (5 bases each). Germline lookup yields CDR1 SQVTM and CDR2 ANQGSEA. The CDR3 runs to 16 residues. Trimming stripped 5 bases from V and 4 bases from J, with 21 bases between.

This clonotype appeared a few times. V is TRBV6-2 or TRBV6-3 and J is TRBJ2-5, with unresolved D. The length of the CDR3 is 12 residues. Germline-derived CDR1 and CDR2 are MNHEY and SVGEGT. V was clipped by 3 bases and J by 7 bases, with 9 bases between them. In DNA form, the CDR3 reads TGTGCCAGCAGTTATGATGTTTGGACCCAGTACTTC. It specifies CASSYDVWTQYF.

The chain joins TRBV7-9 to TRBJ1-2, with D perhaps TRBD1 (5 bases). This CDR3 is built from 14 residues. V was cut by 1 base and J by 6 bases, with 12 bases left in between. In germline, CDR1 is SEHNR, CDR2 FQNEAQ (reference sequence). The CDR3 region has the DNA TGTGCCAGCAGCTTAGGAGGGGTTCGGAATGGCTACACCTTC. The encoded protein is CASSLGGVRNGYTF.

The chain combines TRBV29-1 with TRBJ2-5; TRBD1 agrees at 7 bases. This CDR3 region has 13 residues. Germline V CDR1 and CDR2: SQVTM, ANQGSEA. J gave up 5 bases and V 3 bases, and 6 bases lay outside the gene matches. The CDR3 DNA reads as TGCAGCGTTGATCCTAGGGGGCGGGAGACCCAGTACTTC. Protein sequence: CSVDPRGRETQYF.

This clonotype turned up a few times. The chain employs TRBV6-6 and TRBJ2-1; 10 nucleotides match TRBD1. Germline lookup yields CDR1 MNHNY and CDR2 SVGAGI (reference sequence). There are 13 residues in the CDR3. V gave up 6 bases and J gave up 5 bases; unmatched junction bases: 1. CDR3 DNA sequence: TGTGCCAGCAGGGGGACAGGGGACAATGAGCAGTTCTTC. Amino acid sequence: CASRGTGDNEQFF.

In its sample, this clonotype was seen many times. The chain couples TRBV6-5 to TRBJ2-1; D is undetermined. There are 14 residues in the CDR3. CDR1 and CDR2 (germline): MNHEY, SVGAGI. Between the trimmed V and J ends, which lost 4 bases and 7 bases, there was a span of 14 bases. CDR3 region: CASSFRVETNEQFF. The CDR3 DNA follows: TGTGCCAGCAGTTTCCGGGTGGAAACGAATGAGCAGTTCTTC.

The chain has TRBV7-9 and TRBJ1-2; no firm D call. Trimming left V 1 base short and J 7 bases short, with 7 bases between. From germline, CDR1 is SEHNR and CDR2 FQNEAQ (reference sequence). The CDR3 extends over 12 amino acids. The CDR3 coding sequence is TGTGCCAGCAGCTTAGGGTTTTTTGGCTACACCTTC. Its protein is CASSLGFFGYTF.

The gene calls are TRBV6-4 and TRBJ2-1; D tentatively fits TRBD1 or TRBD2 (5 bases each). This CDR3 is 14 amino acids long. Germline values: CDR1 MRHNA, CDR2 SNTAGT. V gave up 11 bases and J gave up 3 bases, with 17 bases separating them. The CDR3 nucleotides are TGTGCCGGCAACAGTGGGGGTAACTACAATGAGCAGTTCTTC. It is translated as CAGNSGGNYNEQFF.

As for this clonotype: One junction end disagrees with the germline gene, perhaps due to a read error. The chain recombines TRBV20-1 with TRBJ2-7; 11 bases align to TRBD2. Germline V gene sequence: CDR1 DFQATT, CDR2 SNEGSKA (reference sequence). The CDR3 loop spans 15 amino acids. The CDR3 is CSASQPGLAVRGQSF. The DNA for the CDR3 is TGCAGTGCCTCCCAACCGGGACTAGCGGTACGCGGGCAGTCCTTC.

This clonotype was counted at least ten times. The V and J genes are TRBV20-1 and TRBJ2-3, with 8 bases that match TRBD2. The V gene end was trimmed by 0 bases and the J gene end by 9 bases; junction bases not matched to a gene: 11. This CDR3 contains 15 residues. In germline, CDR1 is DFQATT, CDR2 SNEGSKA (reference sequence). CDR3 sequence reads: CSARDPYSGSITQYF. In DNA, the CDR3 is TGCAGTGCTAGAGATCCTTACAGCGGGAGTATAACGCAGTATTTT.

This clonotype was detected many times. V is TRBV7-9 and J is TRBJ2-5; either TRBD1 or TRBD2 may fit D (6 bases each). This CDR3 comprises 15 residues. Between the trimmed V and J ends, which lost 7 bases and 4 bases, there was a span of 19 bases. Germline V gene sequence: CDR1 SEHNR, CDR2 FQNEAQ (reference sequence). The CDR3 DNA reads as TGTGCCAGCAACCCCTCGGGGGCAGGAGGAGAGACCCAGTACTTC. It yields the protein CASNPSGAGGETQYF.

This clonotype was seen only a few times. The chain uses TRBV28 and TRBJ2-7; possible D gene TRBD2, 5 bases. The CDR3 totals 13 residues. CDR1 and CDR2 (germline): MDHEN, SYDVKM. V was pared by 3 bases and J by 5 bases, with 11 bases between. DNA for the CDR3: TGTGCCAGCAGTTTTGCAGCGGCCGACGAGCAGTACTTC. Translating it yields CASSFAAADEQYF.

In this sample, this clonotype turned up many times. This sequence joins TRBV4-3 and TRBJ2-4; D ambiguous. V was shortened by 0 bases and J by 9 bases, with 15 bases between the two germline ends. This CDR3 spans 15 amino acids. Germline-derived CDR1 and CDR2 are LGHNA and YSLEER. The CDR3 sequence: CASSQDRYTVSIQYF. CDR3 nucleotide sequence: TGCGCCAGCAGCCAAGATAGATACACCGTTTCCATTCAGTACTTC.